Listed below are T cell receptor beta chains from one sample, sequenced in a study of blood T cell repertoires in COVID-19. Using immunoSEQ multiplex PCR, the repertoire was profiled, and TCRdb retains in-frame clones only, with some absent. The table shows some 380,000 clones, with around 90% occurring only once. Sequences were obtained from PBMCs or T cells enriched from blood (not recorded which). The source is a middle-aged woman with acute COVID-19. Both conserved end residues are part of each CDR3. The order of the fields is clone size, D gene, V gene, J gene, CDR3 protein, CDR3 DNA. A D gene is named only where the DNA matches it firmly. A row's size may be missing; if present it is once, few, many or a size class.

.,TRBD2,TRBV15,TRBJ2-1,CATSHGGAYNEQFF,TGTGCCACCAGCCATGGGGGGGCCTACAATGAGCAGTTCTTC
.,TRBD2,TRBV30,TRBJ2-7,CAWSRTSGGTSYEQYF,TGTGCCTGGAGTAGGACTAGCGGGGGGACCTCCTACGAGCAGTACTTC
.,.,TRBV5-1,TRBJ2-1,CASSLGEQGGLGEQFF,TGCGCCAGCAGCTTGGGGGAACAGGGTGGGCTCGGTGAGCAGTTCTTC
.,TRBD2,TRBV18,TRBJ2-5,CASSPLAGSAETQYF,TGTGCCAGCTCACCACTAGCGGGGTCCGCAGAGACCCAGTACTTC
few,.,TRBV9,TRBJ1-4,CASSEGGTSKEKLFF,TGTGCCAGCAGCGAGGGGGGGACAAGCAAAGAAAAACTGTTTTTT
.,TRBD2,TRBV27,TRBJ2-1,CASSPRVAGGTPYNEQFF,TGTGCCAGCAGTCCCAGGGTAGCGGGGGGTACACCCTACAATGAGCAGTTCTTC
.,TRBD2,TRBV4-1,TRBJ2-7,CASSQERGLAGIEQYF,TGCGCCAGCAGCCAAGAGAGGGGCCTAGCGGGGATCGAGCAGTACTTC
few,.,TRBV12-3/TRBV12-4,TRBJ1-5,CASSLRVFQPQHF,TGTGCCAGCAGCCTCAGGGTTTTTCAGCCCCAGCATTTT
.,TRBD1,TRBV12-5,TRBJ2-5,CASALTGGKETQYF,TGTGCTAGTGCCTTGACAGGGGGAAAAGAGACCCAGTACTTC
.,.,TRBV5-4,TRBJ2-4,CASSFGGLAKNIQYF,TGTGCCAGCAGCTTCGGGGGTCTAGCCAAAAACATTCAGTACTTC
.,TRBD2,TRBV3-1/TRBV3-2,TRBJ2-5,CASSPRTSGTRPGTQYF,TGTGCCAGCAGCCCGCGGACTAGCGGAACCAGACCAGGGACCCAGTACTTC
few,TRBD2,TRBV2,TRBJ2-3,CASRGAGITDTQYF,TGTGCCAGCAGGGGAGCGGGGATCACAGATACGCAGTATTTT
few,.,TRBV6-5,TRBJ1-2,CASSYSAENYGYTF,TGTGCCAGCAGTTACTCGGCGGAAAACTATGGCTACACCTTC
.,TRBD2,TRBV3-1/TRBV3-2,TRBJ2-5,CASSRGTSGGAQETQYF,TGTGCCAGCAGCCGCGGGACTAGCGGGGGGGCCCAAGAGACCCAGTACTTC
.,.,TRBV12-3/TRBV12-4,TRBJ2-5,CASSRTSQETQYF,TGTGCCAGCAGTCGGACTTCCCAAGAGACCCAGTACTTC
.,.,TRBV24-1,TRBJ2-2,CATSDLNTGLGELFF,TGTGCCACCAGTGATTTGAATACAGGGTTGGGGGAGCTGTTTTTT
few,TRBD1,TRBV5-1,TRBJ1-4,CASSLAPTTGGGNEKLFF,TGCGCCAGCAGCTTGGCACCGACGACAGGGGGCGGCAATGAAAAACTGTTTTTT
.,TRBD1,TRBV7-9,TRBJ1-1,CASSLGQGDEAFF,TGTGCCAGCAGCTTAGGGCAGGGGGATGAAGCTTTCTTT
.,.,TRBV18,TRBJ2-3,CASSPGAVTDTQYF,TGTGCCAGCTCACCAGGGGCAGTCACAGATACGCAGTATTTT
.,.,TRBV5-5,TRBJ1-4,CASSLGNRASNEKLFF,TGTGCCAGCAGCTTGGGAAACAGGGCGTCTAATGAAAAACTGTTTTTT
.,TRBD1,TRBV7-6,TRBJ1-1,CASSPTGGTTEAFF,TGTGCCAGCAGCCCGACAGGGGGCACCACTGAAGCTTTCTTT
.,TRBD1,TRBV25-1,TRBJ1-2,CASSAFNPKQGGSGYTF,TGTGCCAGCAGTGCTTTCAACCCGAAACAGGGGGGGAGTGGCTACACCTTC
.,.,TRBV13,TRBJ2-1,CASSSTGTYPYNEQFF,TGTGCCAGCAGCTCGACCGGGACTTACCCCTACAATGAGCAGTTCTTC
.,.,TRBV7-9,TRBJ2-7,CASSLDGGNEQYF,TGTGCCAGCAGCTTGGACGGAGGCAACGAGCAGTACTTC
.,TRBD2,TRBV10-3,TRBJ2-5,CAISETTSGETQYF,TGTGCCATCAGTGAAACGACTAGCGGAGAGACCCAGTACTTC
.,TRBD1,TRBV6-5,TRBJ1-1,CASSPGQGDEAFF,TGTGCCAGCAGTCCAGGACAGGGTGATGAAGCTTTCTTT
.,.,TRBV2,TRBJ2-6,CASSEISSGANVLTF,TGTGCCAGCAGTGAAATCAGCTCTGGGGCCAACGTCCTGACTTTC
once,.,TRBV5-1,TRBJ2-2,CASSFNSGSAGELFF,TGCGCCAGCAGCTTTAACTCAGGTTCGGCTGGGGAGCTGTTTTTT
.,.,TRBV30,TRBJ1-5,CAWSKKGGQPQHF,TGTGCCTGGAGTAAAAAGGGAGGTCAGCCCCAGCATTTT
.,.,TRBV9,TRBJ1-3,CASSVDTISGNTIYF,TGTGCCAGCAGCGTAGATACTATCTCTGGAAACACCATATATTTT
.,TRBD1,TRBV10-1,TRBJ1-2,CASSESTQGQGGYTF,TGCGCCAGCAGTGAGTCGACACAGGGGCAAGGTGGCTACACCTTC
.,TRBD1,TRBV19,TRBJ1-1,CASSQNPGQQIMNTEAFF,TGTGCCAGTAGTCAAAACCCGGGACAGCAAATCATGAACACTGAAGCTTTCTTT
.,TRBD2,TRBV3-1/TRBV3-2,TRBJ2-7,CASSQRGGSYEQYF,TGTGCCAGCAGCCAGCGCGGGGGCTCCTACGAGCAGTACTTC
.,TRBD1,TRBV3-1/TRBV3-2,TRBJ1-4,CASSRQGNEKLFF,TGTGCCAGCAGCCGACAGGGTAATGAAAAACTGTTTTTT
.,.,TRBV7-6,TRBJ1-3,CASSLDSLSGNTIYF,TGTGCCAGCAGCTTGGACAGCCTCTCTGGAAACACCATATATTTT
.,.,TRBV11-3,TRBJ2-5,CASSPRNREETQYF,TGTGCCAGCAGCCCTCGAAACAGGGAAGAGACCCAGTACTTC
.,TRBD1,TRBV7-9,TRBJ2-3,CASRTGGSTDTQYF,TGTGCCAGCAGAACAGGGGGGAGCACAGATACGCAGTATTTT
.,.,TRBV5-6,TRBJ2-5,CASSLALREYQETQYF,TGTGCCAGCAGCTTGGCCCTCCGGGAGTACCAAGAGACCCAGTACTTC
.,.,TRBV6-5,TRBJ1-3,CASSPQGGSGNTIYF,TGTGCCAGCAGTCCCCAGGGTGGCTCTGGAAACACCATATATTTT
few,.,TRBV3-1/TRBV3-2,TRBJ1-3,CASSHGDGNTIYF,TGTGCCAGCAGCCACGGGGATGGAAACACCATATATTTT
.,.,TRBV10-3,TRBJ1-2,CAISASVDPRYGYTF,TGTGCCATCAGTGCGTCCGTTGACCCGAGGTATGGCTACACCTTC
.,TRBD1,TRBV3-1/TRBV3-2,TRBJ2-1,CASSQGGGSYNEQFF,TGTGCCAGCAGCCAAGGAGGGGGCTCATACAATGAGCAGTTCTTC
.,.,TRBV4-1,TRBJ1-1,CASRQGTEAFF,TGCGCCAGCAGACAGGGCACTGAAGCTTTCTTT
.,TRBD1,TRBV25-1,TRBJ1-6,CASSESPTGTANSPLHF,TGTGCCAGCAGTGAATCCCCGACCGGGACAGCTAATTCACCCCTCCACTTT
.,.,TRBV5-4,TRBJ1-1,CASSLGQLDTEVFF,TGTGCCAGCAGCTTGGGGCAGTTGGACACTGAAGTTTTCTTT
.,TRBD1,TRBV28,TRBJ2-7,CASTQQGFRSYEQYF,TGTGCCAGCACCCAACAGGGGTTCAGGTCCTACGAGCAGTACTTC